Listed here are 18 T cell receptor beta chains from one sample, sequenced in a study of blood T cells in healthy people across ages. Using a J-beta primer mix together with a sample-barcoded 5' primer, a second PCR was run for roughly 7 to 11 cycles. TCRdb itself ran the 5' RACE reads through MiXCR, one entry per CDR3 protein. Of roughly 560,000 distinct CDR3 sequences in the sample, around 24% were seen once. The same specimen was also included in a second study, on T cells of mothers and their children.

Sequences were obtained from blood. These receptors all come from a boy aged 5 to 17 in good health.

V gene TRBV13 combines with J gene TRBJ1-4; the D gene is possibly TRBD1 (6 bases). The ends were cut back, 2 bases at V and 4 bases at J, with 20 bases in the middle. Germline assignment: CDR1 PRHDT and CDR2 FYEKMQ (reference sequence). The CDR3 has 18 amino acids. As DNA, the CDR3 is TGTGCCAGCAGCTTAAGGGCAGGGGAAGTGCAAGGTAATGAAAAACTGTTTTTT. Translated, it gives CASSLRAGEVQGNEKLFF.

As regards this clonotype: This may be a read error: a much more frequent sequence differs by one nucleotide. The chain is built from TRBV7-2 and TRBJ1-1, with 7 positions matching TRBD1. Germline CDR1 SGHTA, CDR2 FQGNSA. The length of the CDR3 is 13 residues. V was clipped by 4 bases and J by 3 bases; unmatched bases: 2. The CDR3 sequence is CASSSDRDTEAFF. CDR3 bases: TGTGCCAGCAGCTCCGACAGGGACACTGAAGCTTTCTTT. The entire variable domain, with the rest obtained from reference TRBV7-2 and TRBJ1-1, is as follows: GAGVSQSPSNKVTEKGKDVELRCDPISGHTALYWYRQSLGQGLEFLIYFQGNSAPDKSGLPSDRFSAERTGGSVSTLTIQRTQQEDSAVYLCASSSDRDTEAFFGQGTRLTVV.

In this sample, this clonotype turned up a few times. CDR3 nucleotide sequence: TGTGCCAGCAGCTTAGATCGGGGGGGTTATACTGAGCAGTTCTTC. Translating gives CASSLDRGGYTEQFF. The rearrangement links TRBV11-2 to TRBJ2-1; 8 bases match TRBD2. The J segment lost 9 bases and the V segment lost 0 bases, leaving 7 bases of the junction unmatched. This CDR3 is 15 amino acids long. From germline, CDR1 is SGHAT and CDR2 FQNNGV.

This clonotype turned up a few times. The rearrangement joins TRBV6-5 to TRBJ2-5; possibly TRBD2 for D (5 bases). The length of the CDR3 is 13 residues. Germline V gene data show CDR1 as MNHEY and CDR2 as SVGAGI. Trimming cost V 2 bases and J 4 bases, with 8 bases left between them. CDR3 sequence (DNA): TGTGCCAGCAGTTACGGCGAGGGAGAGACCCAGTACTTC. Translating gives CASSYGEGETQYF.

On this clonotype itself: The junction departs from germline at one end; a sequencing error may be responsible. The chain combines TRBV20-1 with TRBJ1-1; 7 positions match TRBD1. Germline loops: CDR1 DFQATT, CDR2 SNEGSKA (reference sequence). The CDR3 totals 16 residues. In DNA, the CDR3 is TGCAGTCCTCAGAGACCATTGGACAGGTCGGTGACTGAAGCTTCCTTT. Residues: CSPQRPLDRSVTEASF.

This clonotype turned up a few times. The gene calls are TRBV19 and TRBJ2-5; 13 bases match TRBD2. CDR1 and CDR2 (germline): LNHDA, SQIVND (reference sequence). Trimming took 3 bases from V and 1 from J; bases not matched to a gene: 5. The CDR3 has 17 residues. This chain's CDR3 is CASSIGLAGDTQETQYF. CDR3 DNA sequence: TGTGCCAGTAGTATCGGACTAGCGGGGGATACCCAAGAGACCCAGTACTTC.

This clonotype has a handful of counts. This chain connects TRBV7-2 to TRBJ1-1; the match to TRBD1 covers 7 bases. The junction had 11 bases not matched to a gene; V was cut back by 8 bases and J by 5 bases. The CDR3 loop spans 14 amino acids. The germline CDR1 and CDR2 sequences are SGHTA and FQGNSA. DNA for the CDR3: TGTGCCAGCGCCCCAGGGGGGGCGAGTACTGAAGCTTTCTTT. Amino acids: CASAPGGASTEAFF.

This clonotype was counted only a few times. This chain uses TRBV4-2 with TRBJ1-1; D gene unclear. Germline V CDR1 and CDR2: LGHNA, YNFKEQ. The CDR3 length is 13 residues. V lost 0 bases to trimming and J lost 6 bases, with 8 bases between them. The CDR3, as DNA: TGTGCCAGCAGCCAAGAAATCCGGTCTGAAGCTTTCTTT. Amino acids: CASSQEIRSEAFF.

The sample holds many counts of this clonotype. The chain uses TRBV21-1 and TRBJ2-4; the table names TRBD2, a call not compared with the DNA. TRBV21-1 is listed as a pseudogene. The CDR3 has 15 residues. The CDR3 DNA reads TGTGCGCCAGCTGATAGCGGAAGAGCCAAAAACATTCAGTACTTC. The encoded protein is CAPADSGRAKNIQYF.

The chain couples TRBV5-1 to TRBJ2-5; 10 bases match TRBD2. Near its end, the DNA agrees better with TRBJ2-1, so the J call may be wrong. Per the germline V gene, CDR1 is SGHRS and CDR2 is YFSETQ. The CDR3 contains 15 residues. The CDR3 protein is CASSLSSGSVNEQFF. In nucleotides, the CDR3 is TGCGCCAGCAGCTTGTCTAGCGGGAGCGTTAATGAGCAGTTCTTC.

The chain couples TRBV28 to TRBJ1-4; perhaps TRBD1 as D (5 bases). Germline CDR1 and CDR2: MDHEN and SYDVKM. V was cut by 7 bases and J by 7 bases, with 13 bases left in between. This CDR3 is 13 amino acids long. The CDR3 sequence is CASTPGPAEKLFF. The CDR3 nucleotides read TGTGCCAGCACCCCGGGGCCGGCTGAAAAACTGTTTTTT.

The chain uses TRBV7-2 and TRBJ2-3; no clear D gene. The CDR3 is 13 amino acids. Germline V CDR1 and CDR2: SGHTA, FQGNSA. Trimming cost V 3 bases and J 5 bases, with 9 bases left between them. The CDR3 region is CASSFSSLDTQYF. The CDR3 coding sequence is TGTGCCAGCAGCTTTTCTTCTCTAGATACGCAGTATTTT. Based on the CDR3 plus reference TRBV7-2 and TRBJ2-3, the full variable domain is GAGVSQSPSNKVTEKGKDVELRCDPISGHTALYWYRQSLGQGLEFLIYFQGNSAPDKSGLPSDRFSAERTGGSVSTLTIQRTQQEDSAVYLCASSFSSLDTQYFGPGTRLTVL.

Ten or more counts support this clonotype. The V and J genes are TRBV5-5 and TRBJ2-5; 8 positions match TRBD2. Per the germline V gene, CDR1 is SGHKS and CDR2 is YYEKEE (reference sequence). The CDR3 has 15 amino acids. V lost 1 base, J lost 5 bases, and 7 bases stayed unmatched. CDR3 in DNA: TGTGCCAGCAGCTTGTCATGGGCGGGAGGCGAGACCCAGTACTTC. Translating it yields CASSLSWAGGETQYF. Supplemented by reference TRBV5-5 and TRBJ2-5, the full variable domain reads DAGVTQSPTHLIKTRGQQVTLRCSPISGHKSVSWYQQVLGQGPQFIFQYYEKEERGRGNFPDRFSARQFPNYSSELNVNALLLGDSALYLCASSLSWAGGETQYFGPGTRLLVL.

This clonotype was observed at least ten times. J is TRBJ1-5 and V is TRBV5-1, with TRBD1 matching 9 bases. The CDR3 is 14 residues long. Germline V gene lookup returns CDR1 SGHRS and CDR2 YFSETQ. V shed 4 bases and J 4 bases; nucleotides not matched to a gene: 3. The CDR3 DNA is TGCGCCAGCAGCGAAGGGACAGGGAATCAGCCCCAGCATTTT. It encodes CASSEGTGNQPQHF.

This clonotype turned up a few times. The CDR3 DNA follows: TGTGCCAGCAGCCGAAGCTACTCCTACGAGCAGTACTTC. Protein sequence: CASSRSYSYEQYF. The J gene is TRBJ2-7, the V gene TRBV14; D is unclear. CDR1 and CDR2 (germline): SGHDN, FVKESK. The CDR3 is 13 residues long. Trimming took off 4 bases at V and 0 bases at J, with 7 bases between the two ends.

V is TRBV4-1 and J is TRBJ1-1; a weak D match, TRBD1 (6 bases). Germline V lookup: CDR1 MGHRA, CDR2 YSYEKL. V lost 1 base to trimming and J lost 11 bases, with 23 bases between them. This CDR3 is 16 amino acids long. CDR3 bases: TGCGCCAGCAGCCAAGTCTACCGAACAGGGAGGGGAAGGGCTTTCTTT. Translated: CASSQVYRTGRGRAFF.

This clonotype was counted only a few times. The V gene is TRBV7-3, the J gene TRBJ2-1; 13 nucleotides match TRBD2. The germline gives CDR1 SGHTA, CDR2 FQGTGA. This CDR3 has 15 amino acids. V lost 4 bases to trimming and J lost 7 bases; unmatched junction nucleotides: 4. The CDR3 DNA reads TGTGCCAGCAGCTCCCGGACTAGCGGGAGTAATGAGCAGTTCTTC. Translating gives CASSSRTSGSNEQFF.

This clonotype was picked up a small number of times. The chain recombines TRBV2 with TRBJ1-1; weak D call: TRBD1 (5 bases). V was cut by 7 bases and J by 3 bases, with 15 bases left in between. This CDR3 is built from 14 residues. Germline values: CDR1 SNHLY, CDR2 FYNNEI. The CDR3 here is CASNRDGGDTEAFF. The CDR3 coding sequence is TGTGCCAGCAACCGGGACGGAGGAGACACTGAAGCTTTCTTT. Supplemented by reference TRBV2 and TRBJ1-1, the full variable domain reads EPEVTQTPSHQVTQMGQEVILRCVPISNHLYFYWYRQILGQKVEFLVSFYNNEISEKSEIFDDQFSVERPDGSNFTLKIRSTKLEDSAMYFCASNRDGGDTEAFFGQGTRLTVV.